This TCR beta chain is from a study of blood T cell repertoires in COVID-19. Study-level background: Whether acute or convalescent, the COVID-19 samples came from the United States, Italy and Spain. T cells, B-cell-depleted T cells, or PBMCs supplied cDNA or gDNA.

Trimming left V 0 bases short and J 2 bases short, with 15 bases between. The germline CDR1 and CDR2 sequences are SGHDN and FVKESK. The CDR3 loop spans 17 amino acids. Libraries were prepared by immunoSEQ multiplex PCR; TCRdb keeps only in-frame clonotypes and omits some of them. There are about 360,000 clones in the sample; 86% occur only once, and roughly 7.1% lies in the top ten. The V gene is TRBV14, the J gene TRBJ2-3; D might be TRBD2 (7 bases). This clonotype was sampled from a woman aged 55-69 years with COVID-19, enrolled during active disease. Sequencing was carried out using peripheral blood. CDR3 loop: CASSQDRWGGHTDTQYF. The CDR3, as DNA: TGTGCCAGCAGCCAAGATCGGTGGGGGGGACACACAGATACGCAGTATTTT.